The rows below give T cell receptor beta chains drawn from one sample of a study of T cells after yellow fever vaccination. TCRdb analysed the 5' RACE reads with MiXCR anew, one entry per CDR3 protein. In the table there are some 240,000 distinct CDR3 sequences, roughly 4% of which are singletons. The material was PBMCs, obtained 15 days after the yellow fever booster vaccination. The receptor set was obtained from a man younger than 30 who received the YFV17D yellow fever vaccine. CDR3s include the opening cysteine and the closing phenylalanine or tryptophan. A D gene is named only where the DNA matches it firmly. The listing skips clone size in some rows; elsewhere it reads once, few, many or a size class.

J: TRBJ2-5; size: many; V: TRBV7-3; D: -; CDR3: CASSSGVFETQYF; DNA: TGTGCCAGCAGCTCCGGGGTCTTTGAGACCCAGTACTTC
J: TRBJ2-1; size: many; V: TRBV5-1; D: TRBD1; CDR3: CASSQEDRGRRAYNEQFF; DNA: TGCGCCAGCAGCCAAGAGGACAGGGGGCGTCGGGCTTACAATGAGCAGTTCTTC
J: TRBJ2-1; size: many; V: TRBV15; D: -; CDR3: CATSSGTSGSYNEQFF; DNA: TGTGCCACCAGCAGCGGGACCTCCGGCTCCTACAATGAGCAGTTCTTC
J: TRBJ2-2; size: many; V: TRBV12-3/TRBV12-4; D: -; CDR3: CASIGRANTGELFF; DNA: TGTGCCAGCATCGGACGGGCGAACACCGGGGAGCTGTTTTTT
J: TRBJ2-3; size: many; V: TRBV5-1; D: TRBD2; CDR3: CASSTPGAGGADTQYF; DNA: TGCGCCAGCAGCACGCCCGGAGCGGGGGGCGCAGATACGCAGTATTTT
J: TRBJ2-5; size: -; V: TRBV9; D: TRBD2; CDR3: CASSVAQRGGQETQYF; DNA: TGTGCCAGCAGCGTAGCCCAGCGGGGGGGCCAGGAGACCCAGTACTTC
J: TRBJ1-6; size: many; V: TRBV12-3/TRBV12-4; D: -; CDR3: CASSYSDRNSPLHF; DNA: TGTGCCAGCAGTTACAGCGACCGTAATTCACCCCTCCACTTT
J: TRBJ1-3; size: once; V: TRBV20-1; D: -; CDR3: CSASAQGFGNTIYF; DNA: TGCAGTGCTAGCGCACAGGGTTTTGGTAACACCATATATTTT
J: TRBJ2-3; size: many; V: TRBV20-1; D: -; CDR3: CSASQRGAGSTDTQYF; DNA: TGCAGTGCTAGCCAGAGGGGGGCCGGTAGCACAGATACGCAGTATTTT
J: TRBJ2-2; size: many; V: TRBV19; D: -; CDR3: CASRTDNTGELFF; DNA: TGTGCCAGTCGGACAGACAACACCGGGGAGCTGTTTTTT
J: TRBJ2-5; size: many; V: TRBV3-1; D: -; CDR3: CASSQQGPETQYF; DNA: TGTGCCAGCAGCCAACAGGGGCCGGAGACCCAGTACTTC
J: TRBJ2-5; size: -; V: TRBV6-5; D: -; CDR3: CASSPPGPRETQYF; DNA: TGTGCCAGCAGTCCCCCGGGGCCGCGAGAGACCCAGTACTTC
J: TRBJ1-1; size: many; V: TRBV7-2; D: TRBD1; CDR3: CASSSGTANTEAFF; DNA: TGTGCCAGCAGCTCGGGGACAGCGAACACTGAAGCTTTCTTT
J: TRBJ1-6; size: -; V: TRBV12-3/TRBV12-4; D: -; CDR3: CASSLDPSPLHF; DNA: TGTGCCAGCAGTTTAGACCCTTCACCCCTCCACTTT
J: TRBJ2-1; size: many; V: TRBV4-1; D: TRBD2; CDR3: CASSQTGGGSSSYNEQFF; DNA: TGCGCCAGCAGCCAAACCGGGGGGGGGTCCAGCTCCTACAATGAGCAGTTCTTC
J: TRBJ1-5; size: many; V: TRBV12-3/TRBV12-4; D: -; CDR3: CASSFGGGQFNQPQHF; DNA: TGTGCCAGCAGTTTCGGTGGTGGACAGTTCAATCAGCCCCAGCATTTT
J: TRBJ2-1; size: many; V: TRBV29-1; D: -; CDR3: CSFASVRSSYNEQFF; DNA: TGCAGCTTTGCCTCGGTGAGGAGCTCCTACAATGAGCAGTTCTTC
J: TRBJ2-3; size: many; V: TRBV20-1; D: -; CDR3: CSARDLSGSDTQYF; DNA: TGCAGTGCTAGAGATCTAAGCGGCAGCGATACGCAGTATTTT
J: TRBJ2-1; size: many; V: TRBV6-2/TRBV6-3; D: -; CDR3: CASRVRGGPNNEQFF; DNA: TGTGCCAGCAGAGTCAGGGGGGGCCCTAACAATGAGCAGTTCTTC
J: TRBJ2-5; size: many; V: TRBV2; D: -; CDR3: CASSDVGGETQYF; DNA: TGTGCCAGCAGTGACGTCGGGGGTGAGACCCAGTACTTC
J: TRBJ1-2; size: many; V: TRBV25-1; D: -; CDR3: CASSQGYGYTF; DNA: TGTGCCAGCAGTCAGGGGTATGGCTACACCTTC
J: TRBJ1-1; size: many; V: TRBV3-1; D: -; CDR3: CASSQGDTYSTEAFF; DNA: TGTGCCAGCAGCCAAGGGGACACCTATAGCACTGAAGCTTTCTTT
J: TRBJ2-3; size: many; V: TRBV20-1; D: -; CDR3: CSARMAGPTDTQYF; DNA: TGCAGTGCTAGAATGGCGGGGCCCACAGATACGCAGTATTTT
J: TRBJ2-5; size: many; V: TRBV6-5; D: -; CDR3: CASSWNQETQYF; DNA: TGTGCCAGCAGTTGGAACCAAGAGACCCAGTACTTC
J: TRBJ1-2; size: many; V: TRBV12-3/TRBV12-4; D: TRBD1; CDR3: CASSFPGTGLLSYGYTF; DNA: TGTGCCAGCAGTTTCCCCGGGACAGGGCTTCTCAGCTATGGCTACACCTTC
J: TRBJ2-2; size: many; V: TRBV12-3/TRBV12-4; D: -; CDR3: CASSLSGARTGELFF; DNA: TGTGCCAGCAGTTTATCCGGGGCGAGGACCGGGGAGCTGTTTTTT
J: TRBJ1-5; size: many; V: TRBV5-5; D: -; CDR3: CASSLTGMGNQPQHF; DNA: TGTGCCAGCAGCTTGACAGGGATGGGCAATCAGCCCCAGCATTTT
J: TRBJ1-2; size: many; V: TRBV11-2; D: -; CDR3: CASSLDQVNGYTF; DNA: TGTGCCAGCAGCTTAGATCAGGTCAATGGCTACACCTTC
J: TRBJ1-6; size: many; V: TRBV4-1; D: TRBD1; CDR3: CASSQDLETGKRALHF; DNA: TGCGCCAGCAGCCAAGATCTCGAGACAGGGAAGCGGGCCCTCCACTTT
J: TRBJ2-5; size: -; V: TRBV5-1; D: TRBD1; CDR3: CASSLRDRASGETQYF; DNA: TGCGCCAGCAGCTTAAGGGACAGGGCCTCGGGAGAGACCCAGTACTTC
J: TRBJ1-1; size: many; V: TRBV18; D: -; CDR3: CASSPLRVPNTEAFF; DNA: TGTGCCAGCTCACCATTGCGGGTACCGAACACTGAAGCTTTCTTT
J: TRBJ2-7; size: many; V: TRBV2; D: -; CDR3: CASSERLGHGLPYEQYF; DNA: TGTGCCAGCAGTGAGAGGTTGGGACACGGATTGCCCTACGAGCAGTACTTC
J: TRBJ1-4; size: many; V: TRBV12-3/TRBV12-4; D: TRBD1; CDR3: CASSLARGLEKLFF; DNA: TGTGCCAGCAGTTTGGCCAGGGGGCTGGAAAAACTGTTTTTT
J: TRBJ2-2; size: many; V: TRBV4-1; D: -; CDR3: CASTQRATIMTGELFF; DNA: TGCGCCAGCACCCAAAGGGCAACCATTATGACCGGGGAGCTGTTTTTT
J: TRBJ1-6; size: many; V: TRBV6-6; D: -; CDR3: CASTLRGVNSPLHF; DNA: TGTGCCAGCACTCTAAGGGGGGTAAATTCACCCCTCCACTTT
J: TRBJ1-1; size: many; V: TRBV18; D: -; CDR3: CASSPRTQGHTEAFF; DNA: TGTGCCAGCTCACCACGAACACAGGGACACACTGAAGCTTTCTTT
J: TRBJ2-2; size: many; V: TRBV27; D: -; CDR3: CASSFGEAGELFF; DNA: TGTGCCAGCAGTTTTGGAGAGGCCGGGGAGCTGTTTTTT
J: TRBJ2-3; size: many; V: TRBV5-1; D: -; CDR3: CASSLVATTDTQYF; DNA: TGCGCCAGCAGCTTGGTGGCCACCACAGATACGCAGTATTTT
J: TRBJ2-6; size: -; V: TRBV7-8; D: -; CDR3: CASSPGTGRAGANVLTF; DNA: TGTGCCAGCAGCCCCGGGACGGGGCGCGCAGGGGCCAACGTCCTGACTTTC
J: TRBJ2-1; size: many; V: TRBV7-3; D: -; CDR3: CASSRGTLKYNEQFF; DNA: TGTGCCAGCAGCCGGGGGACCTTGAAGTACAATGAGCAGTTCTTC